This T cell receptor beta chain was captured in a study of human T cells and chemical hapten exposure. About the study: Alopecia areata, totalis or universalis was found in mostly female patients. General study results and limits: TCRs at a frequency above 1 in 1000 stayed unchanged with DPC sensitization. Significantly more large CDR3 similarity clusters were formed by expanded TCRs than by controls.

This clonotype was seen ten or more times. What it binds is unknown. This sample's time point: patch test 2, 6 weeks after DPC sensitization. Treatment denoted: therapeutic diphenylcyclopropenone sensitization with weekly scalp DPC. The CDR3 consists of 14 residues. V gave up 2 bases and J gave up 1 base, with 8 bases separating them. Germline CDR1 and CDR2: MNHNS and SASEGT. The study's library attached unique molecular identifiers to single cDNA molecules. Each CDR3 protein is one row after TCRdb ran MiXCR on the RACE reads. The sample records fewer than 85,000 distinct CDR3 sequences, roughly 10% being singletons.

The input for sequencing was whole blood, taken in connection with sensitization to the hapten diphenylcyclopropenone (DPC). The rearrangement uses TRBV6-1 and TRBJ1-1; D is unclear. The sequence derives from a woman aged 30 to 39 with alopecia areata. Some clones in this sample may be carry-over from other donors' samples. This CDR3 reads CASSERDTNTEAFF. CDR3 bases: TGTGCCAGCAGTGAAAGGGATACGAACACTGAAGCTTTCTTT.